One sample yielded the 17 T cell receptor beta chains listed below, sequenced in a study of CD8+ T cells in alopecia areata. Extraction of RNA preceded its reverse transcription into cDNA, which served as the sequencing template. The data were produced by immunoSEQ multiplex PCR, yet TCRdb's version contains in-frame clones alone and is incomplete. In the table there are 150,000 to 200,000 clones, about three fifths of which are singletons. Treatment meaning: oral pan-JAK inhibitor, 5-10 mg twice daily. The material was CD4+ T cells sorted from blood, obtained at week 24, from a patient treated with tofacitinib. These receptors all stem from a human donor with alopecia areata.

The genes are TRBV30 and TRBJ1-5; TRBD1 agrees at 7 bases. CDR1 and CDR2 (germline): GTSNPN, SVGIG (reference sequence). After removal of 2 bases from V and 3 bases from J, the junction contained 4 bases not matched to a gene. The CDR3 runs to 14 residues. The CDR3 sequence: CAWSHGQVNQPQHF. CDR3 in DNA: TGTGCCTGGAGTCATGGACAGGTCAATCAGCCCCAGCATTTT.

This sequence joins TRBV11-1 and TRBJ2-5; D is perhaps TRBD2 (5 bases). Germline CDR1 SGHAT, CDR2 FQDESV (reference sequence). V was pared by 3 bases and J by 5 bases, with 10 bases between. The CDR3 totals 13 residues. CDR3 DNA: TGTGCCAGCAGCTTGCCGGGGTTGGAGACCCAGTACTTC. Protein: CASSLPGLETQYF.

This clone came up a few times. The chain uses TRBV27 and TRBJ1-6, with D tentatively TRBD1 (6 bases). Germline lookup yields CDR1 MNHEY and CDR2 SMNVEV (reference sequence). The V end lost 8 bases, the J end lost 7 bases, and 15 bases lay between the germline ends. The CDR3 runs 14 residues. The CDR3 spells CASGLQGLNSPLHF. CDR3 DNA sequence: TGTGCCAGCGGCCTACAGGGCCTCAATTCACCCCTCCACTTT.

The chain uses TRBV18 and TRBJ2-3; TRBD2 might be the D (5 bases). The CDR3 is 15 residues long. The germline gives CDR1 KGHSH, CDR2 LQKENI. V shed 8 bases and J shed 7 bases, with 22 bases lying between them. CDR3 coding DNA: TGTGCCAGCCGAATCGCCAATAGCGTCGCGAATACGCAGTATTTT. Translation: CASRIANSVANTQYF.

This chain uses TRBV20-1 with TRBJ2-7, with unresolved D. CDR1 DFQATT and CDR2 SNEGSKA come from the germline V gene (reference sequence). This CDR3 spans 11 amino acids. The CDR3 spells CSITEPGEQYF. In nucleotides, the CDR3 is TGCAGCATAACGGAGCCCGGGGAGCAGTACTTC.

The CDR3 DNA follows: TGTGCCTGGAGGGGACGGAACCGATATGGCTACACCTTC. Protein sequence: CAWRGRNRYGYTF. The rearrangement joins TRBV30 to TRBJ1-2, with a weak D call TRBD1 (5 bases). V lost 3 bases, J lost 5 bases, and 13 bases lay in between. CDR3 size: 13 residues. Germline-derived CDR1 and CDR2 are GTSNPN and SVGIG (reference sequence).

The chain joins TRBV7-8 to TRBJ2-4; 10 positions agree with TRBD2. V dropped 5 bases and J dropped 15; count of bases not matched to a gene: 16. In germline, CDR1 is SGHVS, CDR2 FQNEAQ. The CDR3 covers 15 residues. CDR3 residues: CASSPLGAGGPVWYF. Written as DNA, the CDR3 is TGTGCCAGCAGCCCTCTCGGAGCGGGGGGGCCGGTTTGGTACTTC.

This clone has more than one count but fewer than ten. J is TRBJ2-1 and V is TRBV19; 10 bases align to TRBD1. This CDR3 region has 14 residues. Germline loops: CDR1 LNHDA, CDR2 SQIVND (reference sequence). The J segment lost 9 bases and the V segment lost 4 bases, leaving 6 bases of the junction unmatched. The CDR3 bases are TGTGCCAGTAGTACGCCGGGACAGGGGCCTGAGCAGTTCTTC. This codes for CASSTPGQGPEQFF.

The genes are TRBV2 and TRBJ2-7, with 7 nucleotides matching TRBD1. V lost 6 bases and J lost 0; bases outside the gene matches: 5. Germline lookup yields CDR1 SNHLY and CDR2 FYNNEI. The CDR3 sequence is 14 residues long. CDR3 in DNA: TGTGCCAGCAGCGAACAGGGGTACTCCTACGAGCAGTACTTC. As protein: CASSEQGYSYEQYF.

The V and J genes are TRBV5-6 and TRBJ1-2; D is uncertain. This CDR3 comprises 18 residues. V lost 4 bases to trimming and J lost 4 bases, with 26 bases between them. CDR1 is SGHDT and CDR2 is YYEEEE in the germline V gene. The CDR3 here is CASSDPIGQRDLPYGYTF. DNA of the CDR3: TGTGCCAGCAGCGACCCTATAGGGCAGCGTGATCTCCCCTATGGCTACACCTTC.

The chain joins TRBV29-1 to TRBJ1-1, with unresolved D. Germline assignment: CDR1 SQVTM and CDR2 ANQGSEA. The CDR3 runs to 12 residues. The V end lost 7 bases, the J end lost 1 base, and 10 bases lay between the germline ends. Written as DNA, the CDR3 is TGCAGCGGCGCAGGCAAGAACACTGAAGCTTTCTTT. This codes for CSGAGKNTEAFF.

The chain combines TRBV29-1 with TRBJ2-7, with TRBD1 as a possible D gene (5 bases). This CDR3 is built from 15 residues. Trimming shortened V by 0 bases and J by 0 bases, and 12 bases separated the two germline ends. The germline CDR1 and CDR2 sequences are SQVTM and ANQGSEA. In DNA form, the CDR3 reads TGCAGCGTTGAAGATTGGGCAGGGAACTCCTACGAGCAGTACTTC. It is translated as CSVEDWAGNSYEQYF.

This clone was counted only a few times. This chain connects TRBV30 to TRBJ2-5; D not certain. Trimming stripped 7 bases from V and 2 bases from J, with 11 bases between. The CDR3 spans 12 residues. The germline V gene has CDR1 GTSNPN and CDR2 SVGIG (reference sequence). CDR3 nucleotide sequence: TGTGCCTTTCTTCAGGATCAAGAGACCCAGTACTTC. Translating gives CAFLQDQETQYF. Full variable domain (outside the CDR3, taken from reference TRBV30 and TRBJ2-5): SQTIHQWPATLVQPVGSPLSLECTVEGTSNPNLYWYRQAAGRGLQLLFYSVGIGQISSEVPQNLSASRPQDRQFILSSKKLLLSDSGFYLCAFLQDQETQYFGPGTRLLVL.

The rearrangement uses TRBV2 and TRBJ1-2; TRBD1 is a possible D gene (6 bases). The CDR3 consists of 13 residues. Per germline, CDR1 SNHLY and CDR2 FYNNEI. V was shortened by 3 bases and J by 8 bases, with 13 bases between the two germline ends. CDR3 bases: TGTGCCAGCAGTGATAAACAGGGCGGAGGCTACACCTTC. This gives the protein CASSDKQGGGYTF.

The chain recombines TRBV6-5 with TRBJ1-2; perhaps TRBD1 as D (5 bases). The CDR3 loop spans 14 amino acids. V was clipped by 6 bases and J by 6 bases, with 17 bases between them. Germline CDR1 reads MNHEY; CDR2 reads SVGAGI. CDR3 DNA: TGTGCCAGCAGACCCCTCGGTGGGGCTGATGGCTACACCTTC. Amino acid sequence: CASRPLGGADGYTF.

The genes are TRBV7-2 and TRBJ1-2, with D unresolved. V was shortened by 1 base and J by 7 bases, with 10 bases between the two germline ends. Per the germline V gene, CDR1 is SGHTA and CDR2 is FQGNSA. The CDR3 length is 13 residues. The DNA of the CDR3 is TGTGCCAGCAGCTTAGTACAAGGGTCTGGCTACACCTTC. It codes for CASSLVQGSGYTF.

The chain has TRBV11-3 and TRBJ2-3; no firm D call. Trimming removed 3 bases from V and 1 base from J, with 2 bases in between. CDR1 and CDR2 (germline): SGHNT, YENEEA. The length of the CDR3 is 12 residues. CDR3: CASSFRTDTQYF. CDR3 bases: TGTGCCAGCAGCTTTCGCACAGATACGCAGTATTTT.